This record concerns one T cell receptor beta chain sequence. These data belong to a study of PD-L1 blockade in urothelial cancer. For the study at large: When blood samples were assessed, the median T cell count was about 140,000.

In germline, CDR1 is SNHLY, CDR2 FYNNEI. This CDR3 region has 15 residues. The germline V and J ends were trimmed by 4 bases and 1 base, with 13 bases remaining between them. Each PCR reaction had synthetic TCR analog templates spiked into it. Only in-frame clones appear in the TCRdb table, and some are missing; sequencing was by immunoSEQ multiplex PCR. The repertoire holds tens of thousands of clones, with roughly 84% as singletons. Time point defined: pretreatment peripheral blood. Each individual provided 1 to 8 samples (taken pretreatment and on-treatment). The sequences come from PBMCs, collected around atezolizumab (anti-PD-L1) treatment. The source is a man aged 50 or older with urothelial cancer. The genes are TRBV2 and TRBJ2-5; D is possibly TRBD1 (6 bases). Here the CDR3 reads CASSAYGTPQETQYF. DNA of the CDR3: TGTGCCAGCAGTGCCTACGGGACACCCCAAGAGACCCAGTACTTC.